One TCR beta chain is described in this entry. Its target antigen remains unknown. Per-base qualities were not stored, and no clone one base away is much larger. This entry is derived from a study of PD-L1 blockade in urothelial cancer (dated by TCRdb to about 2017). In terms of the full investigation: Every patient began therapy in 2014 and was given atezolizumab 1,200 mg intravenously every 3 weeks. An ECOG performance status of 0 or 1 was recorded for the patients, and 0 to 3 prior chemotherapy regimens had been received by the patients. About 90% of the roughly 29 patients were identified as males with urothelial cancer of bladder origin, and a prior smoking history was reported by 18 of 29 patients. Several patients achieved durable clinical benefit and about 22 did not. Durable clinical benefit meant progression-free survival longer than 6 months, and TCR features were also tested against progression-free and overall survival. Some 30 patients had pretreatment blood TCR-seq, some 24 had at least one posttreatment blood collection, and some 24 had tumor TCR-seq. TCR sequencing covered pretreatment tumor samples and matched, serially collected peripheral blood taken before and after atezolizumab treatment. The study was an exploratory multi-omic analysis of somatic, immune and clinical correlates of response to PD-L1 blockade with atezolizumab in urothelial cancer. In the same patients, whole exome sequencing and RNA sequencing of pretreatment tumors were performed in addition to TCR sequencing. Blood samples were analyzed at two time points: 3 weeks after treatment start (second dose) and 6 weeks after treatment start. Blood samples gave median yields of around 140,000 T cells and more than 80,000 unique TCRs, along with a median clonality of roughly 0.08. Results the study describes overall, beyond this receptor: At 3 weeks after the start of treatment, tumor-associated TCR clones in peripheral blood had expanded more in patients with durable benefit (n ≈ 23, p = 0.022). Because the sample size was small (n of about 30) and many of the analyses were exploratory, the results are meant to be hypothesis-generating. A pretreatment peripheral blood TCR clonality below the median was linked to improved progression-free and overall survival.

What this sample's time point label stands for: pretreatment peripheral blood. The cohort comprised more than 25 patients with locally advanced or metastatic urothelial carcinoma treated at Memorial Sloan Kettering on a trial protocol. Peripheral blood mononuclear cells were collected pretreatment and during treatment, with between 1 and 8 total time points obtained per patient. The Qiagen DNeasy Blood extraction kit was used to purify genomic DNA from total PBMCs and tumor samples. PBMCs were collected pretreatment and during treatment, and were isolated and stored as previously described. Synthetic TCR analog templates were spiked into each PCR to estimate absolute template abundance from read counts. The immunoSEQ assay was used to amplify TCRbeta CDR3 regions from genomic DNA with bias-controlled V and J gene primers. Rearranged TCRbeta segments were sequenced at approximately 20X coverage. The study's processing was this. Sequencing errors were corrected by clustering and CDR3s were annotated against IMGT to assign V, D and J genes. Downstream analyses used only productive TCRbeta rearrangements and left out out-of-frame or stop-codon sequences. Clonality was calculated as one minus the Shannon entropy normalized by the log of the number of unique productive sequences. Fisher's exact test with Benjamini-Hochberg correction, at a threshold of adjusted p below 0.01, was used to find clones that differed between time points or between blood and tumor. TCRdb provides this immuneACCESS table in a form limited to in-frame rearrangements. Some clones are lacking; in checked studies, under half of them reflect an unresolved V gene, and why the rest are absent is not known. V and J calls and clone size are those listed in that table; D and trimming were worked out from the DNA. The sample table lists some 100,000 clones, about 90% of them with a count of one. The ten largest make up about 1% of the sample.

A distance of 14 bases separates the germline ends of V and J, which lose 3 bases and 2 bases respectively. For CDR1 and CDR2, the germline V gene (reference sequence) lists LNHDA and SQIVND. There are 16 amino acids in the CDR3, from cysteine to phenylalanine inclusive. The only DNA kept is the CDR3, 48 bases in frame from the first base. Sequenced here: PBMCs, sampled around atezolizumab (anti-PD-L1) treatment. The clonotype originates from a woman older than 75 with urothelial cancer. The sequence joins TRBV19 to TRBJ1-5; TRBD1 could be the D gene, as 6 bases match. In nucleotide form, the sequence is TGTGCCAGTAGTATCGGTCCAGGGGCTGGCAATCAGCCCCAGCATTTT. Protein translation: CASSIGPGAGNQPQHF.